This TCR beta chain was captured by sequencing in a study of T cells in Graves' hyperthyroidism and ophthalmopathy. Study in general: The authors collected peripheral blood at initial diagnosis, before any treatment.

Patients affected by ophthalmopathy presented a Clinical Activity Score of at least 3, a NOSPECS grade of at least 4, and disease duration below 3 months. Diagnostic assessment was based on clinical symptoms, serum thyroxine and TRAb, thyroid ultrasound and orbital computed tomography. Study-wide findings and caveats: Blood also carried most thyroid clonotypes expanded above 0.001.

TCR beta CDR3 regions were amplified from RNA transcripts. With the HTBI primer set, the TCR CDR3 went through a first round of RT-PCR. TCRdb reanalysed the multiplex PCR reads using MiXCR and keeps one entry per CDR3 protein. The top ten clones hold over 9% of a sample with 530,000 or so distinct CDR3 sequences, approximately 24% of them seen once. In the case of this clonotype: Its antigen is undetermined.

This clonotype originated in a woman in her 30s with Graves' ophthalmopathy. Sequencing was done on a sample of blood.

The CDR3 loop is CASSFRVEEQYF. The CDR3 bases are TGTGCCAGCAGTTTTCGGGTGGAAGAGCAGTACTTC. This chain uses TRBV12-3 or TRBV12-4 with TRBJ2-7, with no clear D. The CDR3 covers 12 residues. V was trimmed by 3 bases and J by 7 bases, leaving 10 bases between them.